These 8 T cell receptor beta chains came from one sample sequenced in a study of blood T cell repertoires in COVID-19. Clones were sequenced by immunoSEQ multiplex PCR, and TCRdb holds only the in-frame ones, with some missing. This sample has about 97,000 clones, with more than 75% found just once. Source material: peripheral blood. The receptors were sampled from a human donor in a cohort sampled during active COVID-19.

This chain connects TRBV4-1 to TRBJ2-5, with D perhaps matching TRBD2 (6 bases). The CDR3 is made up of 13 amino acids. V lost 1 base and J lost 5, with 8 bases in between. Germline CDR1 and CDR2: MGHRA and YSYEKL. Here the CDR3 DNA reads TGCGCCAGCAGCCAAGTTGGAGGGGAGACCCAGTACTTC. Its protein is CASSQVGGETQYF.

The chain combines TRBV5-1 with TRBJ1-2; 9 positions match TRBD1. V lost 0 bases and J lost 8; bases outside the gene matches: 8. The CDR3 extends over 15 amino acids. From germline, CDR1 is SGHRS and CDR2 YFSETQ. The DNA for the CDR3 is TGCGCCAGCAGCTTGGGGGACAGGGACGTTCAAGGCTACACCTTC. Protein product: CASSLGDRDVQGYTF.

This sequence joins TRBV24-1 and TRBJ2-3; 7 bases are shared with TRBD1. The V segment lost 4 bases and the J segment 0 bases; nucleotides outside the gene matches: 6. CDR1 KGHDR and CDR2 SFDVKD come from the germline V gene. The CDR3 is 16 amino acids. This CDR3 reads CATSEGWTGSTDTQYF. For the CDR3, the DNA is TGTGCCACCAGTGAGGGGTGGACAGGTAGCACAGATACGCAGTATTTT.

The CDR3 bases are TGTGCCAGCAGCTCCCCGGGACAGGATAATCATGAGCAGTTCTTC. This codes for CASSSPGQDNHEQFF. The chain recombines TRBV7-8 with TRBJ2-1; 8 bases are a match to TRBD1. Trimming took 4 bases from V and 8 from J; bases not matched to a gene: 10. This CDR3 has 15 residues. The germline V gene encodes CDR1 SGHVS and CDR2 FQNEAQ. Complete variable domain (other parts from reference TRBV7-8 and TRBJ2-1): GAGVSQSPRYKVAKRGQDVALRCDPISGHVSLFWYQQALGQGPEFLTYFQNEAQLDKSGLPSDRFFAERPEGSVSTLKIQRTQQEDSAVYLCASSSPGQDNHEQFFGPGTRLTVL.

DNA for the CDR3: TGTGCCAGCCGTCGAGCCGGGGAGCTGTTTTTT. It translates to CASRRAGELFF. This chain connects TRBV19 to TRBJ2-2; D not resolved. Germline-derived CDR1 and CDR2 are LNHDA and SQIVND (reference sequence). The CDR3 has 11 residues. V lost 9 bases to trimming and J lost 6 bases, with 8 bases between them.

The chain employs TRBV29-1 and TRBJ1-4, with D maybe TRBD1 (6 bases). V lost 4 bases to trimming and J lost 4 bases, with 10 bases between them. The CDR3 length is 13 residues. Germline values: CDR1 SQVTM, CDR2 ANQGSEA. The CDR3 here is CSVADRFNEKLFF. DNA for the CDR3: TGCAGCGTTGCGGACAGATTTAATGAAAAACTGTTTTTT.

Concerning this clone itself: Compared with germline, one end of the junction differs, possibly owing to a read error. The rearrangement uses TRBV7-3 and TRBJ2-1, with 7 nucleotides matching TRBD1. Looked up from germline, CDR1 is SGHTA and CDR2 is FQGTGA. CDR3 length: 15 residues. CDR3 region: CASSPGTASHNEQFF. In DNA form, the CDR3 reads TGTGCCAGCAGCCCCGGGACAGCCTCCCACAATGAGCAGTTCTTC.

The chain carries TRBV5-6 and TRBJ2-2; 8 positions agree with TRBD1. Per the germline V gene, CDR1 is SGHDT and CDR2 is YYEEEE. V trimming: 2 bases; J trimming: 4 bases; junction bases outside the gene matches: 4. The CDR3 sequence is 15 residues long. The DNA of the CDR3 is TGTGCCAGCAGCTTCGGGACAGGTGGCACCGGGGAGCTGTTTTTT. As protein: CASSFGTGGTGELFF.